This T cell receptor (beta chain) was observed in a study of cytomegalovirus exposure and HLA in healthy donors. Whole-study results and caveats: It was approximately 160 TCR beta chains that were listed as cytomegalovirus-associated. Later, an analysis found that TCR clusters from the first cohort tended to co-occur in the 120 validation repertoires. According to reports, the classifier identified cytomegalovirus status with high specificity and sensitivity. Most sequenced TCRs were rare (though some public TCRs occurred in many donors).

Unmatched junction bases numbered 7, after V lost 6 bases and J lost 8 bases. The CDR3 covers 14 residues. Germline V gene sequence: CDR1 MNHEY, CDR2 SMNVEV (reference sequence). Comment on this clone: As yet, its antigen is unknown.

Profiling relied on immunoSEQ multiplex PCR, and the TCRdb table lists in-frame clones only, not all of them. The sample has roughly 60,000 clones, about 93% seen once. This receptor was obtained from a man younger than 35 in good health and CMV-seronegative. The chain has TRBV27 and TRBJ2-1; 10 nucleotides align to TRBD2. The sample taken for sequencing was PBMCs. Here the CDR3 DNA reads TGTGCCAGCAGAACCGGGACTAGCGCCCATGAGCAGTTCTTC. Its protein is CASRTGTSAHEQFF.